Listed below are T cell receptor beta chains from one sample, sequenced in a study of identical twins. TCRdb ran MiXCR on the 5' RACE reads and lists one entry per CDR3 protein. The sample comprises roughly 750,000 distinct CDR3 sequences, 20% to 25% of which are singletons, and around 4.4% rests with the top ten. These data are also associated with another study on T cells expressing NK-cell markers.

Sequencing was carried out using PBMCs. All receptors come from a woman under 30 in good health. Both conserved end residues are part of each CDR3. The D gene is left open where the match is weak. Clone size, where shown, is once, few, many, or a class for clones that have expanded.

TRBJ2-7,TRBD1,TRBV5-6,NA,CASSGDREYEQYF,TGTGCCAGCAGCGGGGACAGGGAATACGAGCAGTACTTC
TRBJ2-7,TRBD2,TRBV30,NA,CAWRGTSGIGEQYF,TGTGCCTGGAGGGGGACTAGCGGGATTGGAGAGCAGTACTTC
TRBJ1-1,NA,TRBV4-3,many,CASSQDGVNTEAFF,TGCGCCAGCAGCCAAGATGGGGTGAACACTGAAGCTTTCTTT
TRBJ2-3,NA,TRBV25-1,NA,CASEAGTDTQYF,TGTGCCAGCGAGGCGGGGACAGATACGCAGTATTTT
TRBJ1-5,NA,TRBV12-3/TRBV12-4,many,CASSFRGNQPQHF,TGTGCCAGCAGTTTCAGGGGAAATCAGCCCCAGCATTTT
TRBJ2-3,NA,TRBV11-2,NA,CASSLVGAATDTQYF,TGTGCCAGCAGCTTAGTGGGGGCGGCCACAGATACGCAGTATTTT
TRBJ2-1,NA,TRBV9,few,CASSVAEYEQFF,TGTGCCAGCAGCGTAGCTGAGTATGAGCAGTTCTTC
TRBJ2-5,NA,TRBV20-1,few,CSAPNGQIQETQYF,TGCAGTGCCCCAAACGGACAGATTCAAGAGACCCAGTACTTC
TRBJ2-1,TRBD2,TRBV10-3,few,CATRRGLAGDNEQFF,TGTGCCACCAGGAGGGGACTAGCAGGAGACAATGAGCAGTTCTTC
TRBJ2-7,TRBD1,TRBV20-1,NA,CSARPGTGAYEQYF,TGCAGTGCTAGACCCGGGACAGGGGCTTACGAGCAGTACTTC
TRBJ2-2,NA,TRBV7-3,NA,CASSPRRDTGELFF,TGTGCCAGCAGCCCCCGTAGGGATACCGGGGAGCTGTTTTTT
TRBJ2-5,NA,TRBV20-1,NA,CSARAIWLAQETQYF,TGCAGTGCTAGAGCAATCTGGCTAGCTCAAGAGACCCAGTACTTC
TRBJ2-5,TRBD2,TRBV7-9,NA,CASSIAGGGETQYF,TGTGCCAGCAGCATAGCGGGAGGGGGAGAGACCCAGTACTTC
TRBJ2-7,TRBD1,TRBV25-1,NA,CASSDFRVTGTGLDEQYF,TGTGCCAGCAGTGATTTTCGAGTGACCGGGACAGGGCTCGACGAGCAGTACTTC
TRBJ2-1,NA,TRBV12-3/TRBV12-4,few,CASSPSPGRNNEQFF,TGTGCCAGCAGCCCCTCACCGGGTAGGAACAATGAGCAGTTCTTC
TRBJ2-5,TRBD1,TRBV12-3/TRBV12-4,many,CASSLSAGGETQYF,TGTGCCAGCAGTTTATCCGCAGGGGGTGAGACCCAGTACTTC
TRBJ1-2,TRBD1,TRBV20-1,many,CSAWTGTNYGYTF,TGCAGTGCTTGGACAGGGACCAACTATGGCTACACCTTC
TRBJ2-7,TRBD1,TRBV7-8,NA,CASSPRFPGQASYEQYF,TGTGCCAGCAGCCCCCGGTTTCCGGGACAGGCCTCCTACGAGCAGTACTTC
TRBJ1-3,NA,TRBV7-9,few,CASSFSQGSGNTIYF,TGTGCCAGCAGTTTTTCTCAGGGTTCTGGAAACACCATATATTTT
TRBJ2-1,TRBD1,TRBV10-3,NA,CAISNPGQGFSQQFF,TGTGCCATCAGTAACCCGGGACAGGGATTCAGTCAGCAGTTCTTC
TRBJ2-1,NA,TRBV3-1,few,CASSPTREVDEQFF,TGTGCCAGCAGCCCTACGAGGGAGGTCGATGAGCAGTTCTTC
TRBJ2-3,NA,TRBV6-4,many,CASSAEVADTQYF,TGTGCCAGCAGTGCAGAGGTGGCAGATACGCAGTATTTT
TRBJ1-6,TRBD1,TRBV6-2/TRBV6-3,NA,CASSYSIRGRSRSYNSPLHF,TGTGCCAGCAGTTACTCGATTAGGGGGCGCTCCCGCTCCTATAATTCACCCCTCCACTTT
TRBJ2-1,NA,TRBV6-2/TRBV6-3,NA,CASTGVGDNEQFF,TGTGCCAGCACGGGAGTAGGGGACAATGAGCAGTTCTTC
TRBJ2-1,NA,TRBV5-1,few,CASSPAPNRPYNEQFF,TGCGCCAGCAGCCCAGCTCCCAATAGGCCCTACAATGAGCAGTTCTTC
TRBJ2-2,NA,TRBV20-1,NA,CSATGRRNTGELFF,TGCAGTGCTACGGGACGGAGAAACACCGGGGAGCTGTTTTTT
TRBJ2-1,TRBD2,TRBV27,few,CASSFEGLASNEQFF,TGTGCCAGCAGTTTCGAGGGACTAGCGTCAAATGAGCAGTTCTTC
TRBJ1-6,NA,TRBV4-1,few,CASTVGLNSPLHF,TGCGCCAGCACAGTAGGGTTGAATTCACCCCTCCACTTT
TRBJ2-3,NA,TRBV12-3/TRBV12-4,few,CASKGKGSFTDTQYF,TGTGCCAGCAAAGGAAAGGGATCCTTCACAGATACGCAGTATTTT
TRBJ2-1,NA,TRBV24-1,many,CATSEAGSNEQFF,TGTGCCACCAGTGAGGCAGGGAGCAATGAGCAGTTCTTC
TRBJ2-7,TRBD2,TRBV10-2,NA,CASEPEASGTYEQYF,TGCGCCAGCGAACCTGAGGCTAGCGGGACCTACGAGCAGTACTTC
TRBJ2-3,TRBD2,TRBV4-2,few,CASSRTLGSGANTDTQYF,TGTGCCAGCAGCCGCACTTTGGGTAGCGGGGCCAATACAGATACGCAGTATTTT
TRBJ2-3,NA,TRBV29-1,few,CSVVRANTDTQYF,TGCAGCGTTGTAAGAGCGAACACAGATACGCAGTATTTT
TRBJ2-1,TRBD2,TRBV5-1,NA,CASSLDSGIRNYEQFF,TGCGCCAGCAGCTTGGATAGCGGGATCCGCAACTACGAGCAGTTCTTC
TRBJ1-1,NA,TRBV10-2,many,CASSVGKGEAFF,TGCGCCAGCAGTGTGGGCAAGGGTGAAGCTTTCTTT
TRBJ2-2,NA,TRBV6-1,few,CASLTPRGDTGELFF,TGTGCCAGCCTAACCCCGAGGGGGGACACCGGGGAGCTGTTTTTT
TRBJ2-1,NA,TRBV7-9,NA,CASTPGLSSYNEQFF,TGTGCCAGCACCCCGGGACTCAGCTCCTACAATGAGCAGTTCTTC
TRBJ2-5,NA,TRBV20-1,NA,CSAGGPAQETQYF,TGCAGTGCTGGTGGTCCCGCACAAGAGACCCAGTACTTC
TRBJ2-1,NA,TRBV30,NA,CAWSGNLAYNEQFF,TGTGCCTGGAGCGGGAACTTAGCCTACAATGAGCAGTTCTTC
TRBJ1-1,TRBD1,TRBV20-1,NA,CSAKTGGQAFF,TGCAGTGCTAAAACAGGGGGCCAAGCTTTCTTT
TRBJ2-3,NA,TRBV20-1,few,CSAPDPTGTDTQYF,TGCAGTGCCCCCGACCCTACTGGAACAGATACGCAGTATTTT
TRBJ2-1,NA,TRBV10-2,once,CASRSRGSYNEQFF,TGCGCCAGCAGGAGTAGGGGGAGTTACAATGAGCAGTTCTTC
TRBJ2-1,TRBD2,TRBV2,NA,CASSPSSGGPRNEQFF,TGTGCCAGCAGTCCCAGTAGCGGGGGCCCCCGTAATGAGCAGTTCTTC
TRBJ1-1,NA,TRBV20-1,NA,CSARWVAYTEAFF,TGCAGTGCTAGATGGGTGGCGTACACTGAAGCTTTCTTT
TRBJ2-7,NA,TRBV20-1,few,CSAEAPGAYEQYF,TGCAGTGCTGAGGCCCCCGGCGCCTACGAGCAGTACTTC
TRBJ2-7,NA,TRBV30,few,CAWMRPTLYEQYF,TGTGCCTGGATGAGGCCTACGCTCTACGAGCAGTACTTC
TRBJ2-2,TRBD1,TRBV12-3/TRBV12-4,few,CASRGTASNTGELFF,TGTGCCAGCAGGGGGACAGCCTCGAACACCGGGGAGCTGTTTTTT
TRBJ2-7,NA,TRBV12-3/TRBV12-4,few,CASSLYPGRVEQYF,TGTGCCAGCAGTTTGTATCCCGGGAGAGTCGAGCAGTACTTC
TRBJ2-2,TRBD2,TRBV9,few,CASSFLAGAGTGELFF,TGTGCCAGCAGCTTTCTAGCGGGAGCGGGGACCGGGGAGCTGTTTTTT
TRBJ2-3,NA,TRBV20-1,NA,CSAHPGLTSTDTQYF,TGCAGTGCTCACCCGGGACTTACTAGCACAGATACGCAGTATTTT
TRBJ2-2,NA,TRBV11-2,NA,CASSSSTAIKAGELFF,TGTGCCAGCAGCAGCTCGACAGCCATCAAGGCCGGGGAGCTGTTTTTT
TRBJ1-2,TRBD1,TRBV13,few,CASSLGLDRALYTF,TGTGCCAGCAGCTTAGGTCTGGACAGGGCCCTCTACACCTTC
TRBJ2-1,NA,TRBV7-8,NA,CASSSGKGGKGEQFF,TGTGCCAGCAGCTCGGGCAAGGGGGGAAAGGGTGAGCAGTTCTTC
TRBJ2-3,TRBD2,TRBV19,few,CASSGRLAGTQYF,TGTGCCAGTAGTGGGAGACTAGCTGGTACGCAGTATTTT
TRBJ2-7,TRBD1,TRBV12-3/TRBV12-4,NA,CASSRGQPGEQYF,TGTGCCAGCAGTCGGGGACAGCCTGGGGAGCAGTACTTC
TRBJ1-1,NA,TRBV20-1,few,CSASLPGGAFF,TGCAGTGCTAGTTTACCCGGGGGAGCTTTCTTT
TRBJ2-1,NA,TRBV29-1,few,CSVVSGTNTYNEQFF,TGCAGCGTTGTATCCGGAACTAATACCTACAATGAGCAGTTCTTC
TRBJ1-1,TRBD1,TRBV5-5,many,CASSLDDRGGAFF,TGTGCCAGCAGCTTGGACGACAGGGGAGGAGCTTTCTTT
TRBJ2-3,TRBD2,TRBV18,NA,CASSPLPLAGTTDTQYF,TGTGCCAGCTCACCTTTACCTCTAGCGGGGACCACAGATACGCAGTATTTT
TRBJ2-7,NA,TRBV6-2/TRBV6-3,NA,CASSYFAYEQYF,TGTGCCAGCAGTTATTTTGCCTACGAGCAGTACTTC